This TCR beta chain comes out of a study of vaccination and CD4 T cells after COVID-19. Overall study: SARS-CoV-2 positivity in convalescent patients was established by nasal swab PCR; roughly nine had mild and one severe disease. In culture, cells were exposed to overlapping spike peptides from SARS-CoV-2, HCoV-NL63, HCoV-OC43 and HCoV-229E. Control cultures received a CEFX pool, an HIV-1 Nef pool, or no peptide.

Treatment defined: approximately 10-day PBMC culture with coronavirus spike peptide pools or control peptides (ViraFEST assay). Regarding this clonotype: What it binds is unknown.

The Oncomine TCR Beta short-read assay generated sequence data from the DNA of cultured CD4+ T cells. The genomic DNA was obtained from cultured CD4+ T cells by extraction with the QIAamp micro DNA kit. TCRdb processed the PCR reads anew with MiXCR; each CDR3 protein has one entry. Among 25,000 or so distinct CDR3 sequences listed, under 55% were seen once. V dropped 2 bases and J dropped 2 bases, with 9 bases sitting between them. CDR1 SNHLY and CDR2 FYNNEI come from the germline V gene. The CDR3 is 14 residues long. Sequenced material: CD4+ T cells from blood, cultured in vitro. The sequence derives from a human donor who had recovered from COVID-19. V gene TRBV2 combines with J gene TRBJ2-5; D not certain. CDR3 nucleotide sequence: TGTGCCAGCAGTGAAATAACAGCGCAAGAGACCCAGTACTTC. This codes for CASSEITAQETQYF.